One T cell receptor beta chain is described in this entry. In the study's own analysis: Reference gene primer amplification gave estimated nucleated cell counts. The assay was immunoSEQ multiplex PCR, and TCRdb's table has in-frame clones only and misses some. That table gives V, J and clone size, and the DNA gave D and trimming. The table includes approximately 270,000 clones, roughly 85% detected once. This entry belongs to a study of blood T cell repertoires in COVID-19. At the level of the study: The United States, Italy and Spain provided the acute and convalescent COVID-19 samples. The analysed material was cDNA or gDNA that came from T cells, B-cell-depleted T cells, or PBMCs.

Losses at the gene ends were 7 bases for V and 8 bases for J; bases not matched to a gene: 6. This CDR3 is 14 amino acids long. CDR1 and CDR2 from the germline V gene are MNHNS and SASEGT. The chain couples TRBV6-1 to TRBJ1-4, with 11 bases lining up with TRBD1. The sample comprised peripheral blood. This clonotype was obtained from a man aged 18 to 30 with active or convalescent COVID-19. CDR3 region: CASTRDRGWEKLFF. CDR3 bases: TGTGCCAGCACCCGGGACAGGGGGTGGGAAAAACTGTTTTTT.